This T cell receptor (beta chain) was sequenced in a study of blood T cell repertoires in COVID-19. The wider study: The samples span acute and convalescent COVID-19 from the United States, Italy and Spain.

In the original workflow: Using reference gene primer amplification, nucleated cell counts were estimated. The repertoire was sequenced with immunoSEQ multiplex PCR; TCRdb's copy has only in-frame clones and lacks some. That table furnishes V, J and clone size, whereas the DNA furnished D and trimming. There are under 200,000 clones in the sample; around four fifths occur only once, and roughly 7.5% lies in the top ten. Germline V gene sequence: CDR1 SEHNR, CDR2 FQNEAQ (reference sequence). CDR3 length: 14 amino acids. The V and J ends lost 7 bases and 7 bases respectively, with 19 bases between them.

The chain has TRBV7-9 and TRBJ1-2, with TRBD1 as a possible D gene (5 bases). Sequenced: peripheral blood. This receptor was identified in a man aged 35-49 years who had recovered from COVID-19. The CDR3 spells CASMTSRVMSGYTF. DNA of the CDR3: TGTGCCAGCATGACCTCCAGGGTGATGAGTGGCTACACCTTC.